This is a list of T cell receptor beta chains from one sample in a study of cytomegalovirus exposure and HLA in healthy donors. Data came from immunoSEQ multiplex PCR; TCRdb stores just in-frame clones and leaves some out. The repertoire includes more than 80,000 clones, roughly 75% of them detected once, and 4% to 4.5% sits in the top ten. The sequenced sample consisted of PBMCs. These receptors came from a man aged 55 to 69 in good health and CMV-seronegative. CDR3s leave out the opening cysteine and the closing phenylalanine or tryptophan. Each record gives: CDR3 protein, V gene, J gene.

CDR3aa: ASSQRTGPPYEQY
v_gene: TRBV4-1
j_gene: TRBJ2-7

CDR3aa: ASSLIPGQETQY
v_gene: TRBV5-1
j_gene: TRBJ2-5

CDR3aa: ASSEGAARGYT
v_gene: TRBV6-4
j_gene: TRBJ1-2

CDR3aa: ASSGPRGVQH
v_gene: TRBV6-6
j_gene: TRBJ1-5

CDR3aa: ASTADGESSGANVLT
v_gene: TRBV7-6
j_gene: TRBJ2-6

CDR3aa: ASSPTILAGVVDTQY
v_gene: TRBV5-1
j_gene: TRBJ2-3

CDR3aa: ASSRQGGNTIY
v_gene: TRBV4-2
j_gene: TRBJ1-3

CDR3aa: SSSFRGGGTEAF
v_gene: TRBV7-9
j_gene: TRBJ1-1

CDR3aa: ASSPGTGFGYGYT
v_gene: TRBV5-1
j_gene: TRBJ1-2

CDR3aa: ASSSQLAGGQTGELF
v_gene: TRBV7-3
j_gene: TRBJ2-2